These 9 T cell receptor beta chains share one sample of origin, sequenced in a study of beta chain features in type 1 diabetes. Study results and limitations: Shorter TCRB CDR3s, moderately but significantly so, marked every one of the four CD4+ subsets in Type 1 diabetes patients.

These receptors' targets are unknown. The whole isolated RNA underwent reverse transcription, so sequencing captured expressed TCRB transcripts. TCRdb's table, derived via immunoSEQ multiplex PCR, lists solely in-frame clones and lacks some. Among 160,000 or so clones listed, approximately 62% were seen once. Sequenced: naive CD4+ T cells from blood. The origin of the receptors is a man aged 30 to 39 with type 1 diabetes.

The chain couples TRBV7-2 to TRBJ1-6; 8 positions match TRBD1. The CDR3 extends over 15 amino acids. The germline V gene has CDR1 SGHTA and CDR2 FQGNSA. Trimming removed 8 bases from V and 7 bases from J; junction bases left unmatched: 10. The CDR3: CASGSADRGNSPLHF. Here the CDR3 DNA reads TGTGCCAGCGGAAGCGCTGACAGGGGAAATTCACCCCTCCACTTT.

V gene TRBV29-1 combines with J gene TRBJ1-2, with D tentatively TRBD1 (5 bases). Trimming removed 0 bases at V and 4 bases at J, with 12 bases between. Germline CDR1 SQVTM, CDR2 ANQGSEA. This CDR3 has 14 amino acids. Written as DNA, the CDR3 is TGCAGCGTTGAAGATAGGATTGGGGCCTATGGCTACACCTTC. It is translated as CSVEDRIGAYGYTF.

The chain recombines TRBV29-1 with TRBJ1-1, with 7 bases matching TRBD1. The junction had 10 bases not matched to a gene; V was cut back by 5 bases and J by 4 bases. Germline CDR1 and CDR2: SQVTM and ANQGSEA. The CDR3 covers 14 residues. The DNA of the CDR3 is TGCAGCGTTTTAGTGAGGGGGCTTGTCACTGAAGCTTTCTTT. This translates into CSVLVRGLVTEAFF. Drawing the rest from reference TRBV29-1 and TRBJ1-1, the complete variable domain is SAVISQKPSRDICQRGTSLTIQCQVDSQVTMMFWYRQQPGQSLTLIATANQGSEATYESGFVIDKFPISRPNLTFSTLTVSNMSPEDSSIYLCSVLVRGLVTEAFFGQGTRLTVV.

This chain joins TRBV10-1 and TRBJ2-5; D call uncertain. This CDR3 region has 14 residues. Trimming took 2 bases from V and 4 from J, leaving 11 bases between them. The germline V gene encodes CDR1 WNHNN and CDR2 SYGVQD (reference sequence). CDR3 sequence reads: CASSERVTAETQYF. CDR3 DNA sequence: TGCGCCAGCAGTGAGAGGGTAACGGCAGAGACCCAGTACTTC.

The chain employs TRBV29-1 and TRBJ1-1, with no clear D. Germline-derived CDR1 and CDR2 are SQVTM and ANQGSEA. Between the trimmed V and J ends, which lost 5 bases and 2 bases, there was a span of 15 bases. The CDR3 runs to 14 residues. The CDR3 here is CSVFRMTDNTEAFF. The CDR3, as DNA: TGCAGCGTTTTCCGGATGACGGATAACACTGAAGCTTTCTTT.

CDR3 nucleotide sequence: TGTGCCAGCAGCCCCCGAGTGGGATCGAGTACCCAGGATGAGCAGTTCTTC. It yields the protein CASSPRVGSSTQDEQFF. The chain links TRBV14 to TRBJ2-1; D gene unclear. The ends were cut back, 4 bases at V and 8 bases at J, with 24 bases in the middle. This CDR3 region has 17 residues. Germline V gives CDR1 SGHDN, CDR2 FVKESK.

The chain uses TRBV14 and TRBJ2-1; 9 positions agree with TRBD2. Germline trimming cut 6 bases from V and 8 bases from J; bases unmatched to any gene: 8. Germline assignment: CDR1 SGHDN and CDR2 FVKESK. CDR3 length: 14 amino acids. The CDR3 loop reads CASSINSGGYEQFF. CDR3 nucleotides: TGTGCCAGCAGTATCAATAGCGGGGGCTATGAGCAGTTCTTC.

This clone was seen only a few times. This chain links TRBV30 with TRBJ2-5; maybe TRBD1 (7 bases). The CDR3 is made up of 12 amino acids. V gave up 4 bases and J gave up 2 bases, with 8 bases separating them. Germline CDR1 GTSNPN, CDR2 SVGIG (reference sequence). In DNA form, the CDR3 reads TGTGCCTGGACAGGGGGGCAAGAGACCCAGTACTTC. Translated, it gives CAWTGGQETQYF.

The chain has TRBV5-6 and TRBJ1-1, with D maybe TRBD1 (5 bases). Trimming shortened V by 6 bases and J by 1 base, and 16 bases separated the two germline ends. The CDR3 spans 15 residues. Germline-derived CDR1 and CDR2 are SGHDT and YYEEEE. DNA for the CDR3: TGTGCCAGCACCCTGCAGGGTTCGGGGAACACTGAAGCTTTCTTT. It specifies CASTLQGSGNTEAFF.